The clone carrying this T cell receptor beta chain was observed a handful of times. Its antigen is undetermined. Measured with immunoSEQ multiplex PCR; TCRdb has only the in-frame clones, and not every one. The table has about 150,000 clones, 90% seen once. This entry is derived from a study of T cell responses to AZD1222 COVID-19 vaccine. Study conclusions and caveats: Spike-specific TCR breadth and depth both grew after two AZD1222 doses. Among those given AZD1222, only five or six were seropositive at baseline.

V was cut by 5 bases and J by 4 bases, with 17 bases left in between. Germline loops: CDR1 LGHDT, CDR2 YNNKEL (reference sequence). This CDR3 has 15 residues. The sample in question was peripheral blood, obtained on day 0 of AZD1222 vaccination. The genes are TRBV3-1 (or the pseudogene TRBV3-2) and TRBJ1-2; weak D call: TRBD1 (6 bases). This receptor was identified in an adult in good health. In DNA, the CDR3 is TGTGCCAGCAGCTGGCGGGACACCGTAGGCTATGGCTACACCTTC. Its translation is CASSWRDTVGYGYTF.